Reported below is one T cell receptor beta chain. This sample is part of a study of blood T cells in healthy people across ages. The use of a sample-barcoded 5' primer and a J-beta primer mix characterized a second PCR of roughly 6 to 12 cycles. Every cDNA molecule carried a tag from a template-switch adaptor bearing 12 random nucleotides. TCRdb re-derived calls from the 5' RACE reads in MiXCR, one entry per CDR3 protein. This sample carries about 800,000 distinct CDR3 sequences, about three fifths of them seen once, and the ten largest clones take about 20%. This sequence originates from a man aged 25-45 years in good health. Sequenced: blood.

For the CDR3, the DNA is TGTGCCATCAGTGGACAGGGAGAGGACTATGGCTACACCTTC. It is translated as CAISGQGEDYGYTF. The chain carries TRBV10-3 and TRBJ1-2; TRBD1 matches at 7 bases. CDR1 and CDR2 (germline): ENHRY, SYGVKD. Unmatched junction bases numbered 5, after V lost 4 bases and J lost 3 bases. This CDR3 has 14 residues.